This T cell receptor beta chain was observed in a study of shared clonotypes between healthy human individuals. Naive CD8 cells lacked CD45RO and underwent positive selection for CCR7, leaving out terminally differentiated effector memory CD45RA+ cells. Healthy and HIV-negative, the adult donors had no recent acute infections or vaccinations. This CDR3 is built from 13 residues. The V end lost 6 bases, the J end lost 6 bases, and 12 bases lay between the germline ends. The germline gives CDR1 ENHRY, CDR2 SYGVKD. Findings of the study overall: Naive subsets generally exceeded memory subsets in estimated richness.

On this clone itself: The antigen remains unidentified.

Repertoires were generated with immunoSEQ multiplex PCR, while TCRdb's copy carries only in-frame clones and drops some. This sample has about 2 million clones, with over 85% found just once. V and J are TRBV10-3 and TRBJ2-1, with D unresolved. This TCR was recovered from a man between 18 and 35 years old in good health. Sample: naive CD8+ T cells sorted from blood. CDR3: CAIRVAAGNEQFF. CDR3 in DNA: TGTGCCATCAGGGTGGCAGCCGGCAATGAGCAGTTCTTC.